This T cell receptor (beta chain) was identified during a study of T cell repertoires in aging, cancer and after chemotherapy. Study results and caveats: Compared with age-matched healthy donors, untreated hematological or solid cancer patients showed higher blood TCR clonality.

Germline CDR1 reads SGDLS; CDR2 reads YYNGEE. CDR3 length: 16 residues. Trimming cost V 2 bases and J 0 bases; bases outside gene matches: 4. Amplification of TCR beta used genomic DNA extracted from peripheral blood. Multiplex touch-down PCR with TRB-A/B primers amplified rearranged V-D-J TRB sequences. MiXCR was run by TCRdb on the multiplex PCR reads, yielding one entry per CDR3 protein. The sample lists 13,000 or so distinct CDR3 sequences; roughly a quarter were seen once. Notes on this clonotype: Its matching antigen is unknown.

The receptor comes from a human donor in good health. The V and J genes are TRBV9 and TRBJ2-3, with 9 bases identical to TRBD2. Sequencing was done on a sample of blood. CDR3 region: CASSVSGGTSTDTQYF. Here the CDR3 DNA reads TGTGCCAGCAGCGTTAGCGGGGGAACTAGCACAGATACGCAGTATTTT. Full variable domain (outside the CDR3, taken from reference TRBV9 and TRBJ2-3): DSGVTQTPKHLITATGQRVTLRCSPRSGDLSVYWYQQSLDQGLQFLIQYYNGEERAKGNILERFSAQQFPDLHSELNLSSLELGDSALYFCASSVSGGTSTDTQYFGPGTRLTVL.